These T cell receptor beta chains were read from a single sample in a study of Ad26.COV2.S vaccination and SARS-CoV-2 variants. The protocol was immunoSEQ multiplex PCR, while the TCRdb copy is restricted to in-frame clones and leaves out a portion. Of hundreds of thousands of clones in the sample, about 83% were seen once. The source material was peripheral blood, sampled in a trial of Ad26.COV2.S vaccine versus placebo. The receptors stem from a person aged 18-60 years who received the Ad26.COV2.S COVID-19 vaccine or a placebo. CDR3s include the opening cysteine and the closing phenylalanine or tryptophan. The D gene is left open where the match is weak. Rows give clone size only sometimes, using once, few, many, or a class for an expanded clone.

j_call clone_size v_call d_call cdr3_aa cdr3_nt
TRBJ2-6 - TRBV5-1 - CASSLTSSGANVLTF TGCGCCAGCAGCTTGACGAGCTCTGGGGCCAACGTCCTGACTTTC
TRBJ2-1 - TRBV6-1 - CASSEEVSEPYNEQFF TGTGCCAGCAGTGAAGAGGTTAGCGAACCCTACAATGAGCAGTTCTTC
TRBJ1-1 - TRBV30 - CAWTKGRSTEAFF TGTGCCTGGACCAAAGGGAGATCCACTGAAGCTTTCTTT
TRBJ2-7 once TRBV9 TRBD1 CASSVAGQASYEQYF TGTGCCAGCAGCGTAGCTGGACAGGCCTCCTACGAGCAGTACTTC
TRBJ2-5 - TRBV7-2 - CASSLAGGGETQYF TGTGCCAGCAGCTTAGCGGGGGGAGGTGAGACCCAGTACTTC
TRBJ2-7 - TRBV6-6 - CASSSSGTFYEQYF TGTGCCAGCAGTTCCTCCGGGACCTTCTACGAGCAGTACTTC
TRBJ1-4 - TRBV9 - CASSVESGDYEKLFF TGTGCCAGCAGCGTAGAATCCGGTGATTATGAAAAACTGTTTTTT
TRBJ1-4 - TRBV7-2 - CASSLVGNEKLFF TGTGCCAGCAGCTTAGTCGGGAATGAAAAACTGTTTTTT
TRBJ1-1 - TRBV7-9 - CASSLAGHLNTEAFF TGTGCCAGCAGCCTAGCGGGCCACCTAAACACTGAAGCTTTCTTT
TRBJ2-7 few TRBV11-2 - CASRQLQGRREQYF TGTGCCAGCAGACAACTACAGGGAAGGAGGGAGCAGTACTTC
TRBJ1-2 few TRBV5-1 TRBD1 CASSDPTGGLYGYTF TGCGCCAGCAGCGACCCTACAGGGGGCCTCTATGGCTACACCTTC
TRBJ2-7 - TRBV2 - CASNQGPTYEQYF TGTGCCAGCAACCAGGGGCCCACCTACGAGCAGTACTTC
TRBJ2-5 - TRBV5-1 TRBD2 CASSLLSFGLAGETQYF TGCGCCAGCAGCTTGCTCTCCTTCGGGCTAGCGGGAGAGACCCAGTACTTC
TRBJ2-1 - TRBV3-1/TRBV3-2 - CASRDSLHYNEQFF TGTGCCAGCAGAGACTCACTTCACTACAATGAGCAGTTCTTC
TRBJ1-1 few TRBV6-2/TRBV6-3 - CASSYWNTEAFF TGTGCCAGCAGTTATTGGAACACTGAAGCTTTCTTT
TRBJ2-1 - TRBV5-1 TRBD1 CASSSGQGYNEQFF TGCGCCAGCAGCTCGGGACAGGGCTACAATGAGCAGTTCTTC
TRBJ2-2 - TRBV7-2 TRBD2 CASSLLVGTSGLGELFF TGTGCCAGCAGCTTACTCGTCGGGACTAGCGGCCTCGGGGAGCTGTTTTTT
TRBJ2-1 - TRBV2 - CASLPRRDEQFF TGTGCCAGCCTACCAAGGCGGGATGAGCAGTTCTTC
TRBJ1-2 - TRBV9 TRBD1 CASSVGGTGDYYGYTF TGTGCCAGCAGCGTAGGTGGGACAGGTGATTACTATGGCTACACCTTC
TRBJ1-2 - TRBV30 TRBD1 CAWSVVRGRRQGPTNYGYTF TGTGCCTGGAGTGTAGTACGTGGGCGGAGACAGGGACCCACTAACTATGGCTACACCTTC
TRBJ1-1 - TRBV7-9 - CASSPPGRGGAFF TGTGCCAGCAGCCCCCCGGGCAGGGGAGGGGCTTTCTTT
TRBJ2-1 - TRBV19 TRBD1 CASQPGGAYNEQFF TGTGCCAGTCAGCCAGGGGGAGCGTACAATGAGCAGTTCTTC
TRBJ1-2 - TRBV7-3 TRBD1 CASSLNTGGGYTF TGTGCCAGCAGCCTAAACACAGGGGGCGGCTACACCTTC
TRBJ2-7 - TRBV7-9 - CASSLLGAYEQYF TGTGCCAGCAGCTTATTAGGTGCCTACGAGCAGTACTTC
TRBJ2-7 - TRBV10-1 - CASSEGRLTYEQYF TGCGCCAGCAGTGAAGGACGGCTCACCTACGAGCAGTACTTC
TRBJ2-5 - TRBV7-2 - CASSSQRRETQYF TGTGCCAGCAGTTCTCAGCGCCGGGAGACCCAGTACTTC
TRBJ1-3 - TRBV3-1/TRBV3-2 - CASSHFRLSSGNTIYF TGTGCCAGCAGCCACTTCAGGCTTTCCTCTGGAAACACCATATATTTT
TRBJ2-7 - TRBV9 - CASSQLGGIYEQYF TGTGCCAGCAGCCAACTGGGCGGCATCTACGAGCAGTACTTC
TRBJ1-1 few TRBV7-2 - CASSYQLNTEAFF TGTGCCAGCAGCTATCAGTTGAACACTGAAGCTTTCTTT
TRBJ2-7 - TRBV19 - CASSVTTLYEQYF TGTGCCAGTAGTGTGACAACGCTCTACGAGCAGTACTTC
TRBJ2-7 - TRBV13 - CASSFGRYEQYF TGTGCCAGCAGCTTCGGACGGTACGAGCAGTACTTC
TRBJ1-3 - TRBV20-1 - CSASLPALAGIYF TGCAGTGCTAGTCTCCCCGCGCTCGCGGGTATATATTTT
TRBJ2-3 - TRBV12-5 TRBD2 CASGTTSSGGAATDTQYF TGTGCTAGTGGCACAACCTCGTCGGGGGGAGCAGCAACAGATACGCAGTATTTT
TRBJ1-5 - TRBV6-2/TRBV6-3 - CASSYDIEPQHF TGTGCCAGCAGTTACGACATAGAGCCCCAGCATTTT
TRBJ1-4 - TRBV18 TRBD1 CASSHGTANEKLFF TGTGCCAGCTCACACGGGACAGCTAATGAAAAACTGTTTTTT
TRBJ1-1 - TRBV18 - CASSPPQRQAFF TGTGCCAGCTCACCACCCCAAAGGCAAGCTTTCTTT
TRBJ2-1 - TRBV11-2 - CASSLEFTGTPFHEQFF TGTGCCAGCAGCTTAGAATTCACAGGAACGCCCTTCCATGAGCAGTTCTTC
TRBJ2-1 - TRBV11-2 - CASSRMYNEQFF TGTGCCAGCAGCAGAATGTACAATGAGCAGTTCTTC
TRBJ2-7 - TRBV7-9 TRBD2 CASGTSESYEQYF TGTGCCAGCGGGACTAGCGAGTCTTACGAGCAGTACTTC
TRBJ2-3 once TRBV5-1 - CASSTGADTQYF TGCGCCAGCAGCACGGGTGCAGATACGCAGTATTTT
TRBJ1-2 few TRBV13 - CASRSMGEGYGYTF TGTGCCAGCAGATCGATGGGGGAGGGCTATGGCTACACCTTC
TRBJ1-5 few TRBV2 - CASSDWVSNQPQHF TGTGCCAGCAGTGATTGGGTTAGCAATCAGCCCCAGCATTTT
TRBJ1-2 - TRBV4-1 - CASSQAPALTNYGYTF TGCGCCAGCAGCCAAGCCCCGGCCCTAACCAACTATGGCTACACCTTC
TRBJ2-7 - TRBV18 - CASSPADEQYF TGTGCCAGCTCACCCGCGGACGAGCAGTACTTC
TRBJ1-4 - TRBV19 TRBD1 CASSTGTVNEKLFF TGTGCCAGTAGTACCGGGACAGTTAATGAAAAACTGTTTTTT
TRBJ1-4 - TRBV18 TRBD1 CASSSLQGAEEKLFF TGTGCCAGCTCATCACTACAGGGGGCTGAGGAAAAACTGTTTTTT
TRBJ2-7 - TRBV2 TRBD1 CASRAGQVVF TGTGCCAGCAGGGCGGGACAGGTCGTATTC
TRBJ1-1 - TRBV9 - CASSGTGSSNTEAFF TGTGCCAGCAGCGGCACCGGGTCTTCGAACACTGAAGCTTTCTTT
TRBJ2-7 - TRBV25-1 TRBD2 CASSGGLAESYEQYF TGTGCCAGCAGTGGCGGACTAGCGGAATCCTACGAGCAGTACTTC
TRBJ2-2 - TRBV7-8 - CASRTTNTGELFF TGTGCCAGCCGGACAACGAACACCGGGGAGCTGTTTTTT